This is a list of T cell receptor beta chains from one sample in a study of cytomegalovirus exposure and HLA in healthy donors. Profiled with immunoSEQ multiplex PCR; TCRdb holds only in-frame clones, not every one. The sample shows around 150,000 clones, approximately 72% of them seen only once. The sample comprised PBMCs. Every receptor here comes from a female donor in good health and CMV-seronegative. Each CDR3 is given with its conserved first and last residue. D genes are given only for firm matches. Expanded clones are given a class, and other clones once, few, many or no size at all.

TGTGCCTGGAGTGTATCCTACGCTGCCGAGCAGTACTTC,CAWSVSYAAEQYF,13,-,TRBV30,-,TRBJ2-7
TGTGCCAGCAGACCCCGGGGGGGGTACAATGAGCAGTTCTTC,CASRPRGGYNEQFF,14,-,TRBV7-9,TRBD2,TRBJ2-1
TGTGCCAGCAGAATCCCTGAGACTAGCACAGATACGCAGTATTTT,CASRIPETSTDTQYF,15,-,TRBV6-4,-,TRBJ2-3
TGTGCCAGCAGCCCTTTCGGTGGGGGGGCTAGTGATGAGCAGTTCTTC,CASSPFGGGASDEQFF,16,-,TRBV9,-,TRBJ2-1
TGTGCCAGCAGCACCCCGGGACAAGTGAACACTGAAGCTTTCTTT,CASSTPGQVNTEAFF,15,-,TRBV5-4,-,TRBJ1-1
TGTGCCTGGTGGGACAGTAAGGGCTACACCTTC,CAWWDSKGYTF,11,-,TRBV30,TRBD1,TRBJ1-2
TGCGCCAGCAGCTTGTTTCGGAACACTGAAGCTTTCTTT,CASSLFRNTEAFF,13,-,TRBV5-1,-,TRBJ1-1
TGTGCCTGGAGTGCTATGACAGGGGGCCGAGAGACCCAGTACTTC,CAWSAMTGGRETQYF,15,-,TRBV30,TRBD1,TRBJ2-5
TGTGCCAGCAGCCTACAGGGGAGCAATCAGCCCCAGCATTTT,CASSLQGSNQPQHF,14,-,TRBV7-9,TRBD1,TRBJ1-5
TGCGCCAGCAGCTTGGGGAGTCGCGTGGATGAGCAGTTCTTC,CASSLGSRVDEQFF,14,-,TRBV5-1,-,TRBJ2-1
TGTGCCATCAGTGAGTTGCGGGGGGCAGCGGTAAACATTCAGTACTTC,CAISELRGAAVNIQYF,16,-,TRBV10-3,TRBD2,TRBJ2-4
TGCAGCGTGGACAGTCTCCAAGAGACCCAGTACTTC,CSVDSLQETQYF,12,-,TRBV29-1,-,TRBJ2-5
TGCAGCGTCACAAGGGGGGGGATGAACTATGGCTACACCTTC,CSVTRGGMNYGYTF,14,-,TRBV29-1,-,TRBJ1-2
TGTGCCAGCAAGGTATCGGGATACAATGAGCAGTTCTTC,CASKVSGYNEQFF,13,-,TRBV27,-,TRBJ2-1
TGTGCCAGCTGGAACAGGGAGTCCGCCGGGGAGCTGTTTTTT,CASWNRESAGELFF,14,-,TRBV6-5,-,TRBJ2-2
TGTGCCAGCAGTCTCCGGGATCCTGATAGCGAGCAGTACTTC,CASSLRDPDSEQYF,14,-,TRBV2,-,TRBJ2-7
TGTTCCAGCAGCTTAGCTATCGGTCGGGAGCAGTACTTC,CSSSLAIGREQYF,13,once,TRBV7-9,-,TRBJ2-7
TGTGCCACCCGGCCAGGACAGCATAATTCACCCCTCCACTTT,CATRPGQHNSPLHF,14,-,TRBV6-1,-,TRBJ1-6
TGTGCCAGCAGCTTTGGGGACAGGGACACTGAAGCTTTCTTT,CASSFGDRDTEAFF,14,-,TRBV5-4,TRBD1,TRBJ1-1
TGTGCCAGCACAGGGGGCAGTGCTGGGGCCAACGTCCTGACTTTC,CASTGGSAGANVLTF,15,few,TRBV6-1,TRBD1,TRBJ2-6
TGTGCCAGCGGTGCGCGGGTCTATGGCTACACCTTC,CASGARVYGYTF,12,-,TRBV6-1,-,TRBJ1-2
TGTGCCAGCACCCCGGGAGCTAACTATGGCTACACCTTC,CASTPGANYGYTF,13,-,TRBV5-5,-,TRBJ1-2
TGTGCCAGCAGCTTGGGGGCACAGGCAACTAATGAAAAACTGTTTTTT,CASSLGAQATNEKLFF,16,-,TRBV5-6,-,TRBJ1-4
TGTGCCAGCAGCTCGGGACAGGGTAGTTTGAATGAGCAGTTCTTC,CASSSGQGSLNEQFF,15,few,TRBV7-9,TRBD1,TRBJ2-1
TGTGCCAGCAGAAAGGAGGGTCCTGAAAAACTGTTTTTT,CASRKEGPEKLFF,13,-,TRBV2,-,TRBJ1-4
TGCAGCGTTGAAGACCGACTCCGGGGAAATGAGCAGTTCTTC,CSVEDRLRGNEQFF,14,few,TRBV29-1,-,TRBJ2-1
TGCGCCAGCAGCGCCGAGGGGTCAGGGAGGAGCGGAAACACCATATATTTT,CASSAEGSGRSGNTIYF,17,-,TRBV5-1,-,TRBJ1-3